This TCR beta chain appears in the sequencing data of a study of blood T cell repertoires in COVID-19. Study-level background: Whether acute or convalescent, the COVID-19 samples came from the United States, Italy and Spain. T cells, B-cell-depleted T cells, or PBMCs provided the cDNA or gDNA that served as material.

Trimming removed 5 bases at V and 9 bases at J, with 14 bases between. Looked up from germline, CDR1 is SGHTA and CDR2 is FQGTGA. CDR3 length equals 13 residues. Authors' analysis steps: It was from reference gene primer amplification that nucleated cell counts were estimated. Some clones are missing from TCRdb's copy, which holds only in-frame ones; the method was immunoSEQ multiplex PCR. V and J calls and clone size are given by that table; D and trimming were obtained from the DNA. The table shows hundreds of thousands of clones, with roughly 86% occurring only once. The genes are TRBV7-3 and TRBJ2-1, with D perhaps TRBD2 (5 bases). Sequencing was done on a sample of peripheral blood. The source is a woman in her sixties or seventies with COVID-19, enrolled during active disease. CDR3 loop: CASSIAGLGEQFF. In nucleotides, the CDR3 is TGTGCCAGCAGCATTGCAGGACTTGGTGAGCAGTTCTTC.